Each of the 9 T cell receptor beta chains below was sequenced from the same sample in a study of T-cell memory formation after mild COVID-19. TCRdb processed the 5' RACE reads anew with MiXCR; each CDR3 protein has one entry. The sample has 280,000 or so distinct CDR3 sequences; 8% to 9% are singletons. The sample comprised PBMCs or a T cell subset sorted from them (not recorded which). These receptors were collected from a man between 18 and 35 years old who had mild COVID-19 (a few samples of this study predate the infection). Cell type and time point are not known.

The table lists this clonotype with a few counts. This rearrangement joins TRBV4-3 to TRBJ1-2; D ambiguous. Between the trimmed V and J ends, which lost 1 base and 0 bases, there was a span of 21 bases. Looked up from germline, CDR1 is LGHNA and CDR2 is YSLEER. This CDR3 spans 19 amino acids. The CDR3 coding sequence is TGCGCCAGCAGCCAAGTAATCGGGTCAGGCGCCCAAGCTAACTATGGCTACACCTTC. Translating gives CASSQVIGSGAQANYGYTF.

The rearrangement joins TRBV5-1 to TRBJ2-5, with D perhaps TRBD1 (5 bases). CDR3 length: 15 amino acids. V shed 0 bases and J shed 4 bases, with 13 bases lying between them. Germline CDR1 and CDR2: SGHRS and YFSETQ. The CDR3 bases are TGCGCCAGCAGCTTGGTAGGGCAGGGATCAGAGACCCAGTACTTC. Translated, it gives CASSLVGQGSETQYF.

This clonotype came up a few times. The chain employs TRBV20-1 and TRBJ1-3; a possible D gene is TRBD1 (5 bases). Between the trimmed V and J ends, which lost 5 bases and 2 bases, there was a span of 16 bases. The germline V gene has CDR1 DFQATT and CDR2 SNEGSKA (reference sequence). CDR3 length: 15 residues. The chain's CDR3 is CSAGLNPGPGNTIYF. The CDR3 coding sequence is TGCAGTGCTGGCCTCAACCCGGGACCTGGAAACACCATATATTTT.

In its sample, this clonotype was seen many times. The chain has TRBV7-9 and TRBJ2-6, with D unclear. Germline V gene sequence: CDR1 SEHNR, CDR2 FQNEAQ (reference sequence). This CDR3 contains 19 residues. V was clipped by 1 base and J by 2 bases, with 18 bases between them. In DNA, the CDR3 is TGTGCCAGCAGCTTAGGATCGGTGACTCCACGCGCTGGGGCCAACGTCCTGACTTTC. Protein sequence: CASSLGSVTPRAGANVLTF.

A few counts support this clonotype. The rearrangement links TRBV3-1 to TRBJ2-2, with 9 bases matching TRBD1. The CDR3 runs 15 residues. Trimming cost V 4 bases and J 3 bases; bases outside gene matches: 3. The V gene's germline CDR1 is LGHDT and CDR2 YNNKEL (reference sequence). The CDR3 region has the DNA TGTGCCAGCAGCCCACAGGGGGCAGACACCGGGGAGCTGTTTTTT. Translation: CASSPQGADTGELFF.

This clonotype was counted many times. The V call is TRBV20-1, the J call TRBJ2-1; 9 bases are shared with TRBD2. Germline V gives CDR1 DFQATT, CDR2 SNEGSKA (reference sequence). This CDR3 is built from 15 residues. Trimming removed 5 bases from V and 5 bases from J; junction bases left unmatched: 10. CDR3 in amino acids: CSAGGAGGTHNEQFF. DNA of the CDR3: TGCAGTGCTGGCGGGGCGGGGGGGACCCACAATGAGCAGTTCTTC.

The chain carries TRBV4-1 and TRBJ2-2; possible D gene TRBD1, 6 bases. Germline CDR1 MGHRA, CDR2 YSYEKL. V was trimmed by 0 bases and J by 4 bases, leaving 12 bases between them. CDR3 length equals 16 residues. The CDR3 loop reads CASSQDPTGFTGELFF. The CDR3 DNA reads TGCGCCAGCAGCCAAGATCCCACAGGGTTCACCGGGGAGCTGTTTTTT.

V gene TRBV6-5 combines with J gene TRBJ1-2; D not certain. From germline, CDR1 is MNHEY and CDR2 SVGAGI. This CDR3 comprises 15 residues. V was clipped by 0 bases and J by 4 bases, with 12 bases between them. The CDR3 loop reads CASSYSGDCCYGYTF. For the CDR3, the DNA is TGTGCCAGCAGTTACTCTGGGGATTGTTGCTATGGCTACACCTTC.

V gene TRBV2 combines with J gene TRBJ2-7; D might be TRBD1 (6 bases). This CDR3 region has 13 residues. Per germline, CDR1 SNHLY and CDR2 FYNNEI. Trimming shortened V by 9 bases and J by 3 bases, and 15 bases separated the two germline ends. CDR3 in amino acids: CARRITGRYEQYF. CDR3 bases: TGTGCCAGACGGATTACAGGGCGCTACGAGCAGTACTTC.